This T cell receptor beta chain was obtained from a study of blood T cell repertoires in COVID-19. Study details: The United States, Italy and Spain were the sources of the acute and convalescent COVID-19 samples. Sources were T cells, B-cell-depleted T cells, or PBMCs; the material itself was cDNA or gDNA.

The germline gives CDR1 GTSNPN, CDR2 SVGIG (reference sequence). The V and J ends lost 1 base and 5 bases, in that order; junction bases with no gene match: 0. The CDR3 consists of 13 residues. In the original processing: Researchers report that nucleated cell counts were estimated from reference gene primer amplification. Using immunoSEQ multiplex PCR, the repertoire was profiled, and TCRdb retains in-frame clones only, with some absent. That table gives V, J and clone size, and the DNA gave D and trimming. Of about 310,000 clones listed, more than 75% are singletons. The clonotype originates from a woman between 45 and 60 years old who had recovered from COVID-19. The sequenced material came from peripheral blood. The chain is built from TRBV30 and TRBJ2-3, with TRBD2 matching over 10 bases. The CDR3, as DNA: TGTGCCTGGAGTGGACTAGCGGGAGATACGCAGTATTTT. It encodes CAWSGLAGDTQYF. Based on the CDR3 plus reference TRBV30 and TRBJ2-3, the full variable domain is SQTIHQWPATLVQPVGSPLSLECTVEGTSNPNLYWYRQAAGRGLQLLFYSVGIGQISSEVPQNLSASRPQDRQFILSSKKLLLSDSGFYLCAWSGLAGDTQYFGPGTRLTVL.